This TCR beta chain was obtained from a study of T-cell reconstitution after alpha-beta-depleted transplantation in children. Study-wide results and limits: Diversity of TCRbeta at day 60 was high in some patients, arising from surviving recipient T cells and thymic progenitors. At the one-year point after transplant, T-cell counts and TCRbeta diversity were found to come mostly from T cells that had been newly produced. Two months or so post-transplant, alpha-beta T cells reportedly derived from several hundred expanded graft clones.

Using unique molecular identifiers, the investigators prepared the TCRbeta library. TCRdb independently ran MiXCR on the PCR reads; one entry per CDR3 protein. The table shows 800,000 to 1,000,000 distinct CDR3 sequences, with 25% to 30% occurring only once. Trimming shortened V by 5 bases and J by 1 base, and 14 bases separated the two germline ends. The CDR3 runs 15 residues. Germline loops: CDR1 SGHTA, CDR2 FQGNSA. Comments on this clonotype: Its antigen is not known.

The gene calls are TRBV7-2 and TRBJ2-5; D remains unclear. The source was PBMCs, mostly from graft donor cells, collected 360 days after TCRalphabeta/CD19-depleted stem cell transplant. The clonotype originates from a boy in the first two years of life who had a stem cell transplant for SCID, so the T cells may come from the graft donor. CDR3 amino acids: CASSLQFLVQETQYF. DNA for the CDR3: TGTGCCAGCAGCCTACAGTTTCTCGTCCAAGAGACCCAGTACTTC.